These 26 T cell receptor beta chains came from one sample sequenced in a study of T cell responses to AZD1222 COVID-19 vaccine. TCRdb's table, derived via immunoSEQ multiplex PCR, lists solely in-frame clones and lacks some. The table includes about 150,000 clones, about 87% detected once. The sequencing here drew on peripheral blood, taken on day 0 of AZD1222 vaccination. The origin of the receptors is an adult in good health.

The chain uses TRBV15 and TRBJ1-5; D is possibly TRBD1 (5 bases). Deletions cut 5 bases from V and 0 bases from J, with 11 bases between. This CDR3 has 15 amino acids. The V gene's germline CDR1 is LNHNV and CDR2 YYDKDF (reference sequence). CDR3 region: CATSGGRLSNQPQHF. The CDR3 nucleotides read TGTGCCACCAGCGGGGGACGGCTTAGCAATCAGCCCCAGCATTTT.

This chain uses TRBV5-1 with TRBJ2-6, with D perhaps assigned TRBD1 or TRBD2 (5 bases each). CDR1 SGHRS and CDR2 YFSETQ come from the germline V gene. This CDR3 spans 15 amino acids. V was pared by 2 bases and J by 6 bases, with 12 bases between. CDR3 DNA: TGCGCCAGCAGCTTTACCGGGACGGTGGCCAACGTCCTGACTTTC. Its translation: CASSFTGTVANVLTF. Filled out from reference TRBV5-1 and TRBJ2-6, the complete variable domain reads KAGVTQTPRYLIKTRGQQVTLSCSPISGHRSVSWYQQTPGQGLQFLFEYFSETQRNKGNFPGRFSGRQFSNSRSEMNVSTLELGDSALYLCASSFTGTVANVLTFGAGSRLTVL.

This clone was seen a handful of times. Here the CDR3 reads CASSGVGPNTEAFF. The CDR3 bases are TGTGCCAGCAGTGGGGTCGGCCCGAACACTGAAGCTTTCTTT. V is TRBV6-2 or TRBV6-3 and J is TRBJ1-1; D unclear. Between the trimmed V and J ends, which lost 5 bases and 1 base, there was a span of 11 bases. The CDR3 totals 14 residues. Per germline, CDR1 MNHEY and CDR2 SVGEGT.

The rearrangement uses TRBV11-3 and TRBJ1-1, with D unresolved. The CDR3 extends over 13 amino acids. V lost 5 bases and J 6 bases, leaving 13 bases between the germline ends. The germline gives CDR1 SGHNT, CDR2 YENEEA. CDR3: CASSLYSRAEAFF. The CDR3, as DNA: TGTGCCAGCAGCCTTTACTCGAGGGCTGAAGCTTTCTTT.

The J gene is TRBJ1-1, the V gene TRBV6-5; D unresolved. The CDR3 spans 12 residues. V was clipped by 7 bases and J by 2 bases, with 8 bases between them. CDR1 and CDR2 from the germline V gene are MNHEY and SVGAGI. CDR3 protein: CASKGLNTEAFF. The CDR3 DNA sequence: TGTGCCAGCAAAGGGCTCAACACTGAAGCTTTCTTT.

The chain uses TRBV12-3 or TRBV12-4 and TRBJ1-2; D is unclear. The ends were cut back, 7 bases at V and 2 bases at J, with 11 bases in the middle. This CDR3 has 13 amino acids. CDR3 in amino acids: CASIPALNYGYTF. The DNA for the CDR3 is TGTGCCAGCATTCCTGCCCTGAACTATGGCTACACCTTC.

The table lists this clone with a few counts. CDR3 in DNA: TGTGCCAGCAGATCGGGGGGAGGAGCACCCCTCCACTTT. As protein: CASRSGGGAPLHF. The rearrangement uses TRBV27 and TRBJ1-6, with D perhaps matching TRBD1 (5 bases). This CDR3 is built from 13 residues. V was pared by 6 bases and J by 11 bases, with 14 bases between. In germline, CDR1 is MNHEY, CDR2 SMNVEV (reference sequence).

The chain employs TRBV7-3 and TRBJ1-1; tentatively, D is TRBD1 (6 bases). V was cut by 4 bases and J by 6 bases, with 15 bases left in between. The germline gives CDR1 SGHTA, CDR2 FQGTGA. The length of the CDR3 is 14 residues. The CDR3 loop reads CASSYRGSEAEAFF. CDR3 nucleotides: TGTGCCAGCAGCTATAGGGGGTCAGAGGCTGAAGCTTTCTTT.

This chain uses TRBV2 with TRBJ2-1, with D tentatively TRBD1 (6 bases). Trimming left V 6 bases short and J 10 bases short, with 13 bases between. Per germline, CDR1 SNHLY and CDR2 FYNNEI. This CDR3 has 12 amino acids. The CDR3 region is CASSNREREQFF. The CDR3 DNA reads as TGTGCCAGCAGCAACAGGGAAAGAGAGCAGTTCTTC.

The V and J genes are TRBV6-5 and TRBJ1-2; D is uncertain. Trimming removed 8 bases from V and 3 bases from J, with 16 bases in between. The CDR3 has 14 amino acids. Germline values: CDR1 MNHEY, CDR2 SVGAGI. The CDR3 bases are TGTGCCAGCCGCCAAGAGGGCAGTTACTATGGCTACACCTTC. Translating it yields CASRQEGSYYGYTF.

The chain carries TRBV6-5 and TRBJ2-2; D gene ambiguous. The V end lost 4 bases, the J end lost 6 bases, and 15 bases lay between the germline ends. Germline-derived CDR1 and CDR2 are MNHEY and SVGAGI. The CDR3 spans 15 residues. CDR3 in amino acids: CASSSSRVQAGELFF. The CDR3 DNA reads as TGTGCCAGCAGTTCCTCACGCGTCCAGGCCGGGGAGCTGTTTTTT.

The chain is built from TRBV7-2 and TRBJ1-2; D gene uncertain. V was trimmed by 5 bases and J by 8 bases, leaving 15 bases between them. The CDR3 contains 13 residues. Germline CDR1 reads SGHTA; CDR2 reads FQGNSA. The CDR3 DNA reads TGTGCCAGCAGCCCAGAAGGGCGTAGGGGCTACACCTTC. It specifies CASSPEGRRGYTF.

The chain carries TRBV12-3 or TRBV12-4 and TRBJ2-7; D is ambiguous. Trimming took off 1 base at V and 4 bases at J, with 5 bases between the two ends. The CDR3 has 12 amino acids. CDR3 in DNA: TGTGCCAGCAGTTTAGTTACATACGAGCAGTACTTC. Translated, it gives CASSLVTYEQYF.

The chain is built from TRBV18 and TRBJ2-4, with D uncertain. This CDR3 is built from 16 residues. The germline V gene encodes CDR1 KGHSH and CDR2 LQKENI. V lost 3 bases to trimming and J lost 0 bases, with 12 bases between them. The CDR3 region has the DNA TGTGCCAGCTCACCCCCTTATACCATAGCCAAAAACATTCAGTACTTC. Its protein is CASSPPYTIAKNIQYF.

The chain links TRBV6-1 to TRBJ2-7; perhaps TRBD1 as D (6 bases). This CDR3 comprises 16 residues. The germline V and J ends were trimmed by 4 bases and 1 base, with 17 bases remaining between them. CDR1 is MNHNS and CDR2 is SASEGT in the germline V gene. The CDR3 region has the DNA TGTGCCAGCAGTGCCCGGACAGAGGTTATATCCTACGAGCAGTACTTC. It translates to CASSARTEVISYEQYF.

The chain employs TRBV9 and TRBJ1-1; 7 bases fit TRBD1. After removal of 3 bases from V and 1 base from J, the junction contained 6 bases not matched to a gene. The CDR3 consists of 15 residues. CDR1 is SGDLS, CDR2 YYNGEE, per germline. The CDR3 bases are TGTGCCAGCAGCGCCCAGACAGGGCCGAACACTGAAGCTTTCTTT. Amino acids: CASSAQTGPNTEAFF.

The chain uses TRBV19 and TRBJ1-2, with no clear D. V was pared by 1 base and J by 5 bases, with 11 bases between. This CDR3 is 14 amino acids long. Germline loops: CDR1 LNHDA, CDR2 SQIVND (reference sequence). The CDR3 DNA sequence: TGTGCCAGTAGTATAGGATCCCCGATATATGGCTACACCTTC. Its translation is CASSIGSPIYGYTF.

This chain joins TRBV5-1 and TRBJ1-4, with a possible D match to TRBD1 (5 bases). The CDR3 runs to 14 residues. Trimming removed 2 bases at V and 7 bases at J, with 12 bases between. Germline CDR1 and CDR2: SGHRS and YFSETQ. CDR3 protein: CASSFGDGAEKLFF. CDR3 sequence (DNA): TGCGCCAGCAGCTTTGGGGACGGGGCTGAAAAACTGTTTTTT. The complete variable domain, with remaining parts taken from reference TRBV5-1 and TRBJ1-4, reads KAGVTQTPRYLIKTRGQQVTLSCSPISGHRSVSWYQQTPGQGLQFLFEYFSETQRNKGNFPGRFSGRQFSNSRSEMNVSTLELGDSALYLCASSFGDGAEKLFFGSGTQLSVL.

The V gene is TRBV11-3, the J gene TRBJ1-6, with D uncertain. Germline values: CDR1 SGHNT, CDR2 YENEEA. Between the trimmed V and J ends, which lost 2 bases and 8 bases, there was a span of 7 bases. The CDR3 loop spans 13 amino acids. The CDR3, as DNA: TGTGCCAGCAGCTTACCGGGCGATTCACCCCTCCACTTT. As protein: CASSLPGDSPLHF.

The CDR3 DNA follows: TGTGCCAGCAGTTTAAATTACGGGGACAGGACTAACACTGAAGCTTTCTTT. Protein product: CASSLNYGDRTNTEAFF. V and J are TRBV28 and TRBJ1-1; 8 bases match TRBD1. Germline V CDR1 and CDR2: MDHEN, SYDVKM. This CDR3 comprises 17 residues. With 2 bases clipped from V and 2 bases from J, the junction kept 10 bases outside the gene matches.

The chain recombines TRBV19 with TRBJ1-5; D not certain. The CDR3 is made up of 14 amino acids. Per the germline V gene, CDR1 is LNHDA and CDR2 is SQIVND (reference sequence). The V gene lost 4 bases and the J gene lost 4 bases, with 11 bases spanning the gap. The CDR3 coding sequence is TGTGCCAGTAGTAGGAACAGCCAGAATCAGCCCCAGCATTTT. This codes for CASSRNSQNQPQHF.

The rearrangement joins TRBV5-4 to TRBJ1-2, with no clear D. The germline V gene has CDR1 SGHNT and CDR2 YYREEE (reference sequence). V was pared by 1 base and J by 5 bases, with 15 bases between. This CDR3 region has 15 residues. In DNA, the CDR3 is TGTGCCAGCAGCTTGCCTCAAGGCGGGGAGTATGGCTACACCTTC. Its protein is CASSLPQGGEYGYTF.

The V and J genes are TRBV24-1 and TRBJ2-7, with 14 bases lining up with TRBD2. The CDR3 has 14 amino acids. CDR1 is KGHDR, CDR2 SFDVKD, per germline. Germline trimming cut 3 bases from V and 6 bases from J; bases unmatched to any gene: 0. This CDR3 reads CATSDGLAGGEQYF. DNA for the CDR3: TGTGCCACCAGTGATGGACTAGCGGGAGGCGAGCAGTACTTC.

The chain couples TRBV30 to TRBJ1-4, with a weak D call TRBD1 (6 bases). V lost 7 bases, J lost 1 base, and 13 bases lay in between. There are 14 residues in the CDR3. Germline assignment: CDR1 GTSNPN and CDR2 SVGIG (reference sequence). In DNA, the CDR3 is TGTGCCTCTCCCCAACAGGGAACTAATGAAAAACTGTTTTTT. It codes for CASPQQGTNEKLFF.

This clone was seen more than once but under ten times. The rearrangement uses TRBV12-3 or TRBV12-4 and TRBJ1-1; the D gene is possibly TRBD1 (6 bases). Trimming took 3 bases from V and 1 from J, leaving 6 bases between them. The CDR3 totals 13 residues. For the CDR3, the DNA is TGTGCCAGCAGTTTCAGGGGGAACACTGAAGCTTTCTTT. Residues: CASSFRGNTEAFF.

The chain recombines TRBV6-2 or TRBV6-3 with TRBJ1-3; D perhaps matches TRBD1 (6 bases). The germline V gene encodes CDR1 MNHEY and CDR2 SVGEGT. The CDR3 sequence is 15 residues long. Trimming removed 2 bases from V and 0 bases from J, with 8 bases in between. This CDR3 is CASSYGQHSGNTIYF. For the CDR3, the DNA is TGTGCCAGCAGTTACGGACAGCACTCTGGAAACACCATATATTTT.